A selection of T cell receptor beta chains follows, all from one sample in a study of vaccination effects on CD4 cells after COVID-19. Only in-frame clones appear in the TCRdb table, and some are missing; sequencing was by immunoSEQ multiplex PCR. The data show more than 65,000 clones, about 86% seen once. Their target antigens are unknown. The starting material was CD4+ T cells from PBMCs cultured with HCoV-229E spike peptides, obtained after COVID-19 vaccination. The receptor source for this set is a human donor who received a COVID-19 vaccine. CDR3s include the opening cysteine and the closing phenylalanine or tryptophan. D genes are given only for firm matches. The size field is filled for only some rows; it gives once, few, many or a size class.

D gene: TRBD1; clone size: NA; V gene: TRBV18; J gene: TRBJ1-5; CDR3 DNA: TGTGCCAGCTCTCCAACAGGGGGCAATCAGCCCCAGCATTTT; CDR3 protein: CASSPTGGNQPQHF
D gene: NA; clone size: NA; V gene: TRBV5-1; J gene: TRBJ2-1; CDR3 DNA: TGCGCCAGCAGCCCTTGGACAGAAAATGAGCAGTTCTTC; CDR3 protein: CASSPWTENEQFF
D gene: NA; clone size: NA; V gene: TRBV9; J gene: TRBJ1-6; CDR3 DNA: TGTGCCAGCAGCGTAGGAGGGGCCGGTTCACCCCTCCACTTT; CDR3 protein: CASSVGGAGSPLHF
D gene: TRBD2; clone size: NA; V gene: TRBV5-1; J gene: TRBJ2-5; CDR3 DNA: TGCGCCAGCAGCACTAGCGGGGTCCGGCAAGAGACCCAGTACTTC; CDR3 protein: CASSTSGVRQETQYF
D gene: TRBD1; clone size: NA; V gene: TRBV5-1; J gene: TRBJ1-6; CDR3 DNA: TGCGCCAGCAGCTTGAATTCGGACAGGGGTTCACCCCTCCACTTT; CDR3 protein: CASSLNSDRGSPLHF
D gene: NA; clone size: NA; V gene: TRBV5-1; J gene: TRBJ2-4; CDR3 DNA: TGCGCCAGCAGCTTGGCCGGGATAGAACAGAACATTCAGTACTTC; CDR3 protein: CASSLAGIEQNIQYF
D gene: TRBD1; clone size: NA; V gene: TRBV18; J gene: TRBJ1-5; CDR3 DNA: TGTGCCAGCTCACCACGGCCAGGGGGCTTTAATCAGCCCCAGCATTTT; CDR3 protein: CASSPRPGGFNQPQHF
D gene: TRBD1; clone size: NA; V gene: TRBV7-2; J gene: TRBJ2-2; CDR3 DNA: TGTGCCAGCAGCTTCCGATTAGGACAGGGTGGTACCGGGGAGCTGTTTTTT; CDR3 protein: CASSFRLGQGGTGELFF
D gene: TRBD1; clone size: NA; V gene: TRBV12-5; J gene: TRBJ1-4; CDR3 DNA: TGTGCTAGTGGGGGGACAGGTGATGAAAAACTGTTTTTT; CDR3 protein: CASGGTGDEKLFF
D gene: TRBD2; clone size: NA; V gene: TRBV9; J gene: TRBJ2-3; CDR3 DNA: TGTGCCAGCAGCGAAACTAGCGGGGGGGGACTAAGCACAGATACGCAGTATTTT; CDR3 protein: CASSETSGGGLSTDTQYF
D gene: TRBD1; clone size: NA; V gene: TRBV12-3/TRBV12-4; J gene: TRBJ1-2; CDR3 DNA: TGTGCCAGCAGACGACAGGGAAAATATGGCTACACCTTC; CDR3 protein: CASRRQGKYGYTF
D gene: NA; clone size: NA; V gene: TRBV6-5; J gene: TRBJ1-4; CDR3 DNA: TGTGCCAGCAGTTATGGACTTCACCAAGAAAAACTGTTTTTT; CDR3 protein: CASSYGLHQEKLFF
D gene: NA; clone size: NA; V gene: TRBV2; J gene: TRBJ1-2; CDR3 DNA: TGTGCCAGCAGTGAGCTCAAGGTTAACTATGGCTACACCTTC; CDR3 protein: CASSELKVNYGYTF
D gene: NA; clone size: few; V gene: TRBV7-3; J gene: TRBJ2-2; CDR3 DNA: TGTGCCAGCAGCTCGACAGAATTCCCCGGGGAGCTGTTTTTT; CDR3 protein: CASSSTEFPGELFF
D gene: NA; clone size: few; V gene: TRBV5-1; J gene: TRBJ2-3; CDR3 DNA: TGCGCCAGCTGGGACGGCAGTTCTAGCACAGATACGCAGTATTTT; CDR3 protein: CASWDGSSSTDTQYF
D gene: NA; clone size: NA; V gene: TRBV7-2; J gene: TRBJ2-1; CDR3 DNA: TGTGCCACGGACAGTAGCTCCTACAATGAGCAGTTCTTC; CDR3 protein: CATDSSSYNEQFF
D gene: TRBD1; clone size: NA; V gene: TRBV2; J gene: TRBJ2-1; CDR3 DNA: TGTGCCAGCAGGGGGACAGGGTGGGATGAGCAGTTCTTC; CDR3 protein: CASRGTGWDEQFF
D gene: NA; clone size: NA; V gene: TRBV18; J gene: TRBJ1-5; CDR3 DNA: TGTGCCAGCTCCGGTGGCAGGGCAGGGCAGCCCCAGCATTTT; CDR3 protein: CASSGGRAGQPQHF
D gene: TRBD1; clone size: few; V gene: TRBV27; J gene: TRBJ2-6; CDR3 DNA: TGTGCCAGCAGTCGGACCGGGACAGGTTCCTTTGGGGCCAACGTCCTGACTTTC; CDR3 protein: CASSRTGTGSFGANVLTF
D gene: NA; clone size: few; V gene: TRBV6-5; J gene: TRBJ1-2; CDR3 DNA: TGTGCCAGCAGCCCCGCCTTTCGGACAGCTGGCTACACCTTC; CDR3 protein: CASSPAFRTAGYTF
D gene: TRBD1; clone size: many; V gene: TRBV3-1/TRBV3-2; J gene: TRBJ1-2; CDR3 DNA: TGTGCCAGCAGCTCCGACCCGACAGGGGCTTTCGCGGGCTACACCTTC; CDR3 protein: CASSSDPTGAFAGYTF
D gene: NA; clone size: few; V gene: TRBV5-6; J gene: TRBJ1-1; CDR3 DNA: TGTGCCAGCAGCACCCGGACACGGAACACTGAAGCTTTCTTT; CDR3 protein: CASSTRTRNTEAFF
D gene: NA; clone size: NA; V gene: TRBV6-5; J gene: TRBJ1-3; CDR3 DNA: TGTGCCAGCGGCGTGGGAGGAAACACCATATATTTT; CDR3 protein: CASGVGGNTIYF
D gene: TRBD1; clone size: NA; V gene: TRBV10-3; J gene: TRBJ2-5; CDR3 DNA: TGTGCCATCAGTGGGGGACAGGGTAGAGAGACCCAGTACTTC; CDR3 protein: CAISGGQGRETQYF
D gene: TRBD2; clone size: NA; V gene: TRBV10-3; J gene: TRBJ2-1; CDR3 DNA: TGTGCCATCAGTGAGGTGAGCGGGGGGGAAGGCGAGCAGTTCTTC; CDR3 protein: CAISEVSGGEGEQFF
D gene: NA; clone size: NA; V gene: TRBV5-1; J gene: TRBJ1-1; CDR3 DNA: TGCGCCAGCAGCTTGCTCTGGACAGAGCCGAACACTGAAGCTTTCTTT; CDR3 protein: CASSLLWTEPNTEAFF
D gene: NA; clone size: NA; V gene: TRBV24-1; J gene: TRBJ2-5; CDR3 DNA: TGTGCCACCGCATCTCCCGGGGTGGAGACCCAGTACTTC; CDR3 protein: CATASPGVETQYF
D gene: TRBD2; clone size: NA; V gene: TRBV5-4; J gene: TRBJ2-3; CDR3 DNA: TGTGCCAGCAGCACCACTAGCGCATCAGCGCAGTATTTT; CDR3 protein: CASSTTSASAQYF
D gene: NA; clone size: NA; V gene: TRBV3-1/TRBV3-2; J gene: TRBJ1-1; CDR3 DNA: TGTGCCAGCAGCCAGGCTCGGACGAGGGCTTTCTTT; CDR3 protein: CASSQARTRAFF
D gene: TRBD2; clone size: NA; V gene: TRBV4-2; J gene: TRBJ2-5; CDR3 DNA: TGTGCCAGCAGCCGAACAGGACAAAGGGGAGGGGAGACCCAGTACTTC; CDR3 protein: CASSRTGQRGGETQYF
D gene: TRBD1; clone size: NA; V gene: TRBV19; J gene: TRBJ2-4; CDR3 DNA: TGTGCCAGTAGTTCCCGTCAGGGGGCAGGGGGTTACATTCAGTACTTC; CDR3 protein: CASSSRQGAGGYIQYF
D gene: NA; clone size: NA; V gene: TRBV19; J gene: TRBJ1-6; CDR3 DNA: TGTGCCAGTAGTATGGCTATCGGACGACGATTAAAAGTCAGGGATTCACCCCTCCACTTT; CDR3 protein: CASSMAIGRRLKVRDSPLHF
D gene: TRBD1; clone size: NA; V gene: TRBV5-1; J gene: TRBJ2-1; CDR3 DNA: TGCGCCAGCAGTAGGACAGGGTCTACGGACAATGAGCAGTTCTTC; CDR3 protein: CASSRTGSTDNEQFF
D gene: NA; clone size: once; V gene: TRBV18; J gene: TRBJ2-1; CDR3 DNA: TGTGCCAGCTCACCAAGGAGAGATGAGCAGTTCTTC; CDR3 protein: CASSPRRDEQFF
D gene: NA; clone size: NA; V gene: TRBV29-1; J gene: TRBJ2-3; CDR3 DNA: TGCAGCGTTGGTGGCGGCACAGATACGCAGTATTTT; CDR3 protein: CSVGGGTDTQYF
D gene: TRBD2; clone size: NA; V gene: TRBV19; J gene: TRBJ2-3; CDR3 DNA: TGTGCCAGTAGTACCCCCTTGCGGGGGTTTTCTAGCACAGATACGCAGTATTTT; CDR3 protein: CASSTPLRGFSSTDTQYF
D gene: NA; clone size: NA; V gene: TRBV7-9; J gene: TRBJ1-4; CDR3 DNA: TGTGCCAGCAGCTTAGTCGCGGAGGAAAAACTGTTTTTT; CDR3 protein: CASSLVAEEKLFF
D gene: NA; clone size: once; V gene: TRBV6-2/TRBV6-3; J gene: TRBJ2-5; CDR3 DNA: TGTGCCAGCAGTTACCCAACCGGGGGGCCCCGATGGGAAGAGACCCAGTACTTC; CDR3 protein: CASSYPTGGPRWEETQYF
D gene: TRBD1; clone size: NA; V gene: TRBV30; J gene: TRBJ2-4; CDR3 DNA: TGTGCCTGGCGGAACAGGGGGAACATTCAGTACTTC; CDR3 protein: CAWRNRGNIQYF
D gene: NA; clone size: few; V gene: TRBV10-3; J gene: TRBJ2-2; CDR3 DNA: TGTGCCATCAGTGAGTCAGGCAACACCGGGGAGCTGTTTTTT; CDR3 protein: CAISESGNTGELFF
D gene: NA; clone size: NA; V gene: TRBV5-8; J gene: TRBJ2-4; CDR3 DNA: TGTGCCAGCAGCGCCGGTAGGACTACCGTTGGGGACATTCAGTACTTC; CDR3 protein: CASSAGRTTVGDIQYF
D gene: NA; clone size: NA; V gene: TRBV7-2; J gene: TRBJ1-4; CDR3 DNA: TGTGCCAGCACCTCGGGGGCTAATGAAAAACTGTTTTTT; CDR3 protein: CASTSGANEKLFF
D gene: NA; clone size: NA; V gene: TRBV4-1; J gene: TRBJ2-5; CDR3 DNA: TGCGCCAGCAGCGTCAACGGGCGACAAGAGACCCAGTACTTC; CDR3 protein: CASSVNGRQETQYF
D gene: NA; clone size: NA; V gene: TRBV6-1; J gene: TRBJ1-2; CDR3 DNA: TGTGCCAGCAGTGAAAGCCTCTTAATACAGGGACTTAACTATGGCTACACCTTC; CDR3 protein: CASSESLLIQGLNYGYTF
D gene: TRBD2; clone size: few; V gene: TRBV7-3; J gene: TRBJ2-1; CDR3 DNA: TGTGCCAGCAGCCCCCGGGCTAGCGGGGGCCCCAAGTTATACAATGAGCAGTTCTTC; CDR3 protein: CASSPRASGGPKLYNEQFF
D gene: TRBD1; clone size: NA; V gene: TRBV5-1; J gene: TRBJ2-5; CDR3 DNA: TGCGCCAGCACTACAGGGGCCTTGGAGACCCAGTACTTC; CDR3 protein: CASTTGALETQYF
D gene: TRBD1; clone size: NA; V gene: TRBV10-3; J gene: TRBJ2-5; CDR3 DNA: TGTGCCATCAGCCCTTTGACAGGGGAGACCCAGTACTTC; CDR3 protein: CAISPLTGETQYF
D gene: NA; clone size: NA; V gene: TRBV24-1; J gene: TRBJ1-1; CDR3 DNA: TGTGCCACCAGTGATTCCCGTAGCGGACGTGATAATGAAGCTTTCTTT; CDR3 protein: CATSDSRSGRDNEAFF